The 29 T cell receptor beta chains listed next were all sequenced from one sample in a study of T cells after yellow fever vaccination. TCRdb re-called the 5' RACE reads through MiXCR, storing one row per CDR3 protein. The repertoire holds about 130,000 distinct CDR3 sequences, with 6% to 8% as singletons. The sample in question was CD4+ T cells sorted from PBMCs, obtained more than 8 days after the first yellow fever vaccination. The receptors stem from a man aged 18 to 30 who received the YFV17D yellow fever vaccine.

This sequence joins TRBV5-3 and TRBJ2-1, with TRBD2 as a possible D gene (6 bases). TRBV5-3 is labeled an ORF, and its function is uncertain. The CDR3 is 16 amino acids. V gave up 8 bases and J gave up 0 bases, with 18 bases separating them. The CDR3 here is CARSPGLASSYNEQFF. The DNA for the CDR3 is TGTGCCAGGAGCCCCGGGCTAGCGAGCTCCTACAATGAGCAGTTCTTC.

This clonotype was recorded many times. The V and J genes are TRBV6-5 and TRBJ1-4; weak D call: TRBD1 (5 bases). Between the trimmed V and J ends, which lost 2 bases and 4 bases, there was a span of 8 bases. This CDR3 is built from 14 residues. Germline V gives CDR1 MNHEY, CDR2 SVGAGI. CDR3 DNA: TGTGCCAGCAGTTACACGGGGCTTAATGAAAAACTGTTTTTT. Translation gives CASSYTGLNEKLFF.

This clonotype was recorded many times. The CDR3 DNA follows: TGCGCCAGCAGCCAACTCAGCCCGGGACAGGGTACGGGAAAACTGTTTTTT. Its protein is CASSQLSPGQGTGKLFF. This chain links TRBV4-3 with TRBJ1-4; 9 nucleotides agree with TRBD1. The length of the CDR3 is 17 residues. Germline lookup yields CDR1 LGHNA and CDR2 YSLEER. The J segment lost 10 bases and the V segment lost 2 bases, leaving 14 bases of the junction unmatched.

This clonotype was observed a single time. This sequence joins TRBV5-1 and TRBJ2-5; the D gene is possibly TRBD2 (6 bases). Germline V CDR1 and CDR2: SGHRS, YFSETQ. The CDR3 extends over 15 amino acids. V dropped 2 bases and J dropped 1 base, with 12 bases sitting between them. The CDR3 here is CASSFWSGGQETQYF. The CDR3 DNA reads TGCGCCAGCAGCTTTTGGTCCGGGGGCCAAGAGACCCAGTACTTC. Complete variable domain (other parts from reference TRBV5-1 and TRBJ2-5): KAGVTQTPRYLIKTRGQQVTLSCSPISGHRSVSWYQQTPGQGLQFLFEYFSETQRNKGNFPGRFSGRQFSNSRSEMNVSTLELGDSALYLCASSFWSGGQETQYFGPGTRLLVL.

In its sample, this clonotype was seen once. Being one base from a much bigger clone, this may be a read error. CDR3 in amino acids: CATSDLSGQIGYTF. As DNA, the CDR3 is TGTGCCACCAGTGATCTCTCCGGACAGATCGGCTACACCTTC. The chain is built from TRBV24-1 and TRBJ1-2; possibly TRBD1 for D (6 bases). Between the trimmed V and J ends, which lost 3 bases and 8 bases, there was a span of 15 bases. CDR1 and CDR2 (germline): KGHDR, SFDVKD. The CDR3 loop spans 14 amino acids.

This clonotype was detected ten times or more. This chain links TRBV19 with TRBJ1-1; D gene ambiguous. The germline V gene has CDR1 LNHDA and CDR2 SQIVND (reference sequence). There are 12 residues in the CDR3. V lost 4 bases to trimming and J lost 7 bases, with 10 bases between them. The CDR3 here is CASSTLVDEAFF. DNA of the CDR3: TGTGCCAGTAGTACCCTAGTCGATGAAGCTTTCTTT.

This clonotype came up a few times. This chain links TRBV18 with TRBJ1-2, with no clear D. V shed 4 bases and J shed 4 bases, with 13 bases lying between them. Germline V CDR1 and CDR2: KGHSH, LQKENI. The CDR3 is made up of 14 amino acids. The CDR3 sequence is CASSRTDLFYGYTF. The CDR3 DNA follows: TGTGCCAGCTCACGGACGGACCTTTTCTATGGCTACACCTTC.

This clonotype has at least ten counts. This chain uses TRBV5-4 with TRBJ2-7, with 9 bases aligning to TRBD2. The germline V gene has CDR1 SGHNT and CDR2 YYREEE (reference sequence). The CDR3 consists of 14 residues. Unmatched junction bases numbered 3, after V lost 3 bases and J lost 2 bases. CDR3 sequence (DNA): TGTGCCAGCAGCTCGTCTAGCGGGGCCTACGAGCAGTACTTC. This gives the protein CASSSSSGAYEQYF.

This clonotype was observed many times. This chain connects TRBV10-3 to TRBJ2-2; a weak D match, TRBD1 (6 bases). CDR1 is ENHRY and CDR2 is SYGVKD in the germline V gene. The V end lost 3 bases, the J end lost 4 bases, and 12 bases lay between the germline ends. The CDR3 is 15 residues long. The CDR3 sequence: CAISEPGRGTGELFF. For the CDR3, the DNA is TGTGCCATCAGTGAACCGGGCAGGGGCACCGGGGAGCTGTTTTTT.

There are many counts of this clonotype. This chain joins TRBV10-3 and TRBJ2-3; the match to TRBD2 covers 9 bases. V gave up 5 bases and J gave up 3 bases; unmatched junction bases: 6. The CDR3 loop spans 15 amino acids. CDR1 ENHRY and CDR2 SYGVKD come from the germline V gene. As DNA, the CDR3 is TGTGCCATCAGTACCAATAGCGGGGGAACAGATACGCAGTATTTT. It codes for CAISTNSGGTDTQYF.

V usage is TRBV9 and J usage is TRBJ1-5, with D hard to call. The V and J ends lost 4 bases and 6 bases respectively, with 14 bases between them. The CDR3 runs to 14 residues. CDR1 is SGDLS and CDR2 is YYNGEE in the germline V gene. This CDR3 reads CASSPRIEGQPQHF. CDR3 in DNA: TGTGCCAGCAGCCCCCGCATTGAAGGTCAGCCCCAGCATTTT.

This clonotype was recorded at least ten times. V is TRBV5-1 and J is TRBJ1-5, with D maybe TRBD1 (5 bases). Germline CDR1 SGHRS, CDR2 YFSETQ. The CDR3 spans 15 residues. Trimming removed 4 bases from V and 0 bases from J, with 11 bases in between. The CDR3 sequence is CASSPGDYSNQPQHF. The CDR3 bases are TGCGCCAGCAGCCCGGGGGATTATAGCAATCAGCCCCAGCATTTT.

As for this clonotype: A much larger clone lies one base from this, so it may be a read error. J is TRBJ2-2 and V is TRBV7-3; TRBD2 is a possible D gene (5 bases). The length of the CDR3 is 16 residues. Germline V gene data show CDR1 as SGHTA and CDR2 as FQGTGA. CDR3 protein: CDSSLFGVANTGELFF. The DNA for the CDR3 is TGTGACAGCAGCTTATTCGGGGTTGCGAACACCGGGGAGCTGTTTTTT.

This clonotype was observed many times. The gene calls are TRBV5-1 and TRBJ1-2, with 8 bases identical to TRBD1. CDR3 size: 15 residues. In germline, CDR1 is SGHRS, CDR2 YFSETQ. With V trimmed by 4 bases and J by 9 bases, 14 bases remained unmatched. The DNA for the CDR3 is TGCGCCAGCAGCACTACAACAGGGGGTAGTTTTAGCTACACCTTC. As protein: CASSTTTGGSFSYTF.

This clonotype was detected a few times. This chain connects TRBV12-3 or TRBV12-4 to TRBJ2-1; D is ambiguous. The CDR3 spans 14 residues. The germline V and J ends were trimmed by 6 bases and 5 bases, with 14 bases remaining between them. CDR3 protein: CASSRAGPNNEQFF. In DNA form, the CDR3 reads TGTGCCAGCAGCCGCGCAGGACCCAACAATGAGCAGTTCTTC.

This clonotype has a count of ten or more. V gene TRBV12-3 or TRBV12-4 combines with J gene TRBJ2-3; 13 bases are a match to TRBD2. Losses at the gene ends were 6 bases for V and 5 bases for J; bases not matched to a gene: 5. This CDR3 contains 15 residues. The CDR3 spells CASSRTSGGLDTQYF. The CDR3 coding sequence is TGTGCCAGCAGCCGGACTAGCGGGGGTTTAGATACGCAGTATTTT.

This clonotype has just a few counts. The chain is built from TRBV5-4 and TRBJ2-2, with D maybe TRBD2 (7 bases). V was shortened by 4 bases and J by 6 bases, with 10 bases between the two germline ends. The CDR3 totals 13 residues. Germline V gene data show CDR1 as SGHNT and CDR2 as YYREEE (reference sequence). In DNA form, the CDR3 reads TGTGCCAGCAGCATGGGGGGGCCCGGGGAGCTGTTTTTT. It yields the protein CASSMGGPGELFF.

This clonotype was detected many times. V is TRBV2 and J is TRBJ2-5, with a possible D match to TRBD1 (5 bases). Germline V gene lookup returns CDR1 SNHLY and CDR2 FYNNEI. This CDR3 has 13 residues. The V and J ends lost 7 bases and 5 bases respectively, with 14 bases between them. CDR3 region: CASTGREGETQYF. The CDR3 coding sequence is TGTGCCAGCACCGGCAGGGAAGGGGAGACCCAGTACTTC.

This clonotype came up many times. The rearrangement links TRBV10-3 to TRBJ1-6; D unclear. The germline V and J ends were trimmed by 10 bases and 6 bases, with 16 bases remaining between them. The germline V gene has CDR1 ENHRY and CDR2 SYGVKD. The CDR3 is 14 amino acids. The CDR3: CATRRSLPNSPLHF. For the CDR3, the DNA is TGTGCCACCAGGCGTAGTCTTCCTAATTCACCCCTCCACTTT.

The chain uses TRBV9 and TRBJ2-2, with TRBD1 identical over 7 bases. The CDR3 length is 16 residues. Trimming at V came to 3 bases and at J to 0 bases, leaving 5 bases not matched to a gene. CDR1 SGDLS and CDR2 YYNGEE come from the germline V gene. The CDR3 loop reads CASSEQGSANTGELFF. The CDR3 nucleotides are TGTGCCAGCAGCGAACAGGGGAGCGCGAACACCGGGGAGCTGTTTTTT. Combining the CDR3 with reference TRBV9 and TRBJ2-2 gives the whole variable domain DSGVTQTPKHLITATGQRVTLRCSPRSGDLSVYWYQQSLDQGLQFLIQYYNGEERAKGNILERFSAQQFPDLHSELNLSSLELGDSALYFCASSEQGSANTGELFFGEGSRLTVL.

The chain joins TRBV11-2 to TRBJ2-2, with TRBD1 as a possible D gene (5 bases). Trimming removed 1 base from V and 4 bases from J, with 10 bases in between. The CDR3 sequence is 15 residues long. CDR1 SGHAT and CDR2 FQNNGV come from the germline V gene. The CDR3 DNA sequence: TGTGCCAGCAGCTTAGTAGGGGTTCGCACCGGGGAGCTGTTTTTT. Protein: CASSLVGVRTGELFF.

This clonotype occurred many times. V usage is TRBV12-3 or TRBV12-4 and J usage is TRBJ2-3; no definite D call. CDR3 size: 12 residues. V was pared by 10 bases and J by 8 bases, with 16 bases between. The CDR3 protein is CATATARGTQYF. CDR3 sequence (DNA): TGTGCCACCGCGACCGCTCGAGGTACGCAGTATTTT.

In this sample, this clonotype turned up a few times. The gene calls are TRBV7-8 and TRBJ2-3; perhaps D is TRBD1 or TRBD2 (6 bases each). This CDR3 region has 17 residues. V dropped 5 bases and J dropped 2 bases, with 20 bases sitting between them. CDR1 SGHVS and CDR2 FQNEAQ come from the germline V gene. The CDR3 DNA sequence: TGTGCCAGCAGCCCAGGGGCCTACGGGGGCCCCACAGATACGCAGTATTTT. Translated: CASSPGAYGGPTDTQYF.

This chain connects TRBV10-3 to TRBJ2-7; 10 nucleotides match TRBD1. The CDR3 sequence is 17 residues long. V gave up 6 bases and J gave up 2 bases; unmatched junction bases: 13. CDR1 is ENHRY, CDR2 SYGVKD, per germline. The CDR3 sequence is CAIRASDGQGGPYEQYF. The DNA for the CDR3 is TGTGCCATCAGGGCCTCAGACGGACAGGGGGGCCCCTACGAGCAGTACTTC.

This clonotype was counted once. With a much larger clone just one base away, this may be a read error. The V call is TRBV7-2, the J call TRBJ2-1; TRBD2 is a possible D gene (5 bases). The CDR3 contains 16 residues. The germline gives CDR1 SGHTA, CDR2 FQGNSA. The CDR3 sequence is CASSPTLARQYDEHFF. CDR3 nucleotides: TGTGCCAGCAGCCCGACCCTAGCTCGCCAGTACGATGAGCACTTCTTC.

This clonotype was counted many times. The chain recombines TRBV5-1 with TRBJ2-5; 9 bases match TRBD1. The CDR3 runs to 14 residues. V lost 1 base and J lost 4; bases outside the gene matches: 2. Germline values: CDR1 SGHRS, CDR2 YFSETQ. CDR3 bases: TGCGCCAGCAGCTTGACAGGGGGCGCAGAGACCCAGTACTTC. It yields the protein CASSLTGGAETQYF.

This clonotype was detected ten times or more. This rearrangement joins TRBV7-9 to TRBJ2-1; TRBD1 matches 11 bases. Germline V CDR1 and CDR2: SEHNR, FQNEAQ (reference sequence). The CDR3 runs to 15 residues. The trim removed 6 bases at V and 9 bases at J, leaving 10 bases unmatched. Written as DNA, the CDR3 is TGTGCCAGCAGGGCCCCCGGACAGGGGGCTGGTGAGCAGTTCTTC. Protein product: CASRAPGQGAGEQFF.

This clonotype was detected many times. The V and J genes are TRBV11-2 and TRBJ2-3, with unresolved D. Looked up from germline, CDR1 is SGHAT and CDR2 is FQNNGV. This CDR3 comprises 14 residues. V lost 2 bases and J 6 bases, leaving 12 bases between the germline ends. The CDR3 DNA is TGTGCCAGCAGCTTAAGAAGTCAAACGGATACGCAGTATTTT. The encoded protein is CASSLRSQTDTQYF. The full variable domain, its missing parts supplied by reference TRBV11-2 and TRBJ2-3, is EAGVAQSPRYKIIEKRQSVAFWCNPISGHATLYWYQQILGQGPKLLIQFQNNGVVDDSQLPKDRFSAERLKGVDSTLKIQPAKLEDSAVYLCASSLRSQTDTQYFGPGTRLTVL.

This clonotype was observed at least ten times. The V and J genes are TRBV5-1 and TRBJ2-1; D perhaps matches TRBD2 (6 bases). Looked up from germline, CDR1 is SGHRS and CDR2 is YFSETQ. Trimming shortened V by 4 bases and J by 7 bases, and 9 bases separated the two germline ends. The CDR3 totals 12 residues. This CDR3 is CASSRLVNEQFF. The CDR3 DNA sequence: TGCGCCAGCAGCAGACTAGTAAATGAGCAGTTCTTC.